This TCR beta chain emerged from a study of cytomegalovirus exposure and HLA in healthy donors. Some clones are missing from TCRdb's copy, which holds only in-frame ones; the method was immunoSEQ multiplex PCR. This table holds under 250,000 clones, roughly 84% found once. CDR3 length: 13 residues. Per the germline V gene, CDR1 is SGHRS and CDR2 is YFSETQ. V was cut by 1 base and J by 0 bases, with 4 bases left in between. The receptor's source is a woman aged 18-29 years in good health and CMV-seropositive. Specimen: PBMCs. The chain has TRBV5-1 and TRBJ2-5; D gene unclear. The CDR3 here is CASSLRDQETQYF. The CDR3 DNA is TGCGCCAGCAGCTTGCGGGACCAAGAGACCCAGTACTTC.